The next 21 T cell receptor beta chains were all read from a single sample in a study of cytomegalovirus exposure and HLA in healthy donors (dated by TCRdb to about 2017). Libraries came from the immunoSEQ multiplex PCR assay. For the multiplex PCR, a mixture combining 60 forward primers for TCR Vbeta segments and 13 reverse primers for TCR Jbeta segments was used. Held by TCRdb, this immuneACCESS table contains in-frame sequences only and omits some clones. Under half of the omission traces to an unresolved V gene where checked; the cause of the rest is unknown. In this sample the table shows about 82,000 clones, around three quarters of which occur a single time. The top ten clonotypes cover about 7.7% of the sample. Sequencing input: PBMCs. The receptor set was obtained from a man aged 60 to 75 in good health and CMV-seronegative.

This clone has a handful of counts. This chain links TRBV27 with TRBJ1-1; TRBD1 is a possible D gene (6 bases). V was cut by 4 bases and J by 5 bases, with 14 bases left in between. CDR1 and CDR2 from the germline V gene are MNHEY and SMNVEV (reference sequence). This CDR3 has 14 residues. CDR3 sequence: CASSYHRAGTEAFF. In DNA form, the CDR3 reads TGTGCCAGCAGTTACCACAGGGCGGGTACTGAAGCTTTCTTT.

The rearrangement uses TRBV2 and TRBJ1-5; a possible D gene is TRBD1 (6 bases). The CDR3 is made up of 14 amino acids. Germline V lookup: CDR1 SNHLY, CDR2 FYNNEI. The V and J ends lost 4 bases and 3 bases respectively, with 10 bases between them. CDR3 protein: CASSAQGPNQPQHF. The CDR3 DNA is TGTGCCAGCAGTGCACAGGGTCCCAATCAGCCCCAGCATTTT.

The chain couples TRBV6-6 to TRBJ2-7; D unresolved. The length of the CDR3 is 14 residues. V was pared by 0 bases and J by 0 bases, with 6 bases between. From germline, CDR1 is MNHNY and CDR2 SVGAGI (reference sequence). The DNA of the CDR3 is TGTGCCAGCAGTTACTCTGACAACTCCTACGAGCAGTACTTC. Translation gives CASSYSDNSYEQYF.

The chain carries TRBV28 and TRBJ1-2; D ambiguous. Looked up from germline, CDR1 is MDHEN and CDR2 is SYDVKM. Between the trimmed V and J ends, which lost 6 bases and 4 bases, there was a span of 6 bases. The CDR3 spans 11 residues. This CDR3 reads CASSQVYGYTF. The CDR3 nucleotides read TGTGCCAGCAGCCAGGTCTATGGCTACACCTTC.

The chain links TRBV2 to TRBJ1-1; 7 bases align to TRBD1. Germline V gene data show CDR1 as SNHLY and CDR2 as FYNNEI. The J segment lost 0 bases and the V segment lost 5 bases, leaving 3 bases of the junction unmatched. This CDR3 has 14 amino acids. The CDR3 DNA follows: TGTGCCAGCAGTCTGGGACAGTTGAACACTGAAGCTTTCTTT. Protein sequence: CASSLGQLNTEAFF.

The V and J genes are TRBV18 and TRBJ2-3; 8 positions match TRBD2. V shed 3 bases and J 1 base; nucleotides not matched to a gene: 15. Germline V gene lookup returns CDR1 KGHSH and CDR2 LQKENI. The CDR3 has 19 residues. The DNA for the CDR3 is TGTGCCAGCTCACCCGCGGCCCCGGGGGGGCTAAGACGCACAGATACGCAGTATTTT. This gives the protein CASSPAAPGGLRRTDTQYF. The variable domain in full, completed from reference TRBV18 and TRBJ2-3, reads NAGVMQNPRHLVRRRGQEARLRCSPMKGHSHVYWYRQLPEEGLKFMVYLQKENIIDESGMPKERFSAEFPKEGPSILRIQQVVRGDSAAYFCASSPAAPGGLRRTDTQYFGPGTRLTVL.

The chain employs TRBV5-1 and TRBJ2-7, with a weak D call TRBD1 (5 bases). The CDR3 runs to 12 residues. Germline loops: CDR1 SGHRS, CDR2 YFSETQ. V dropped 0 bases and J dropped 5 bases, with 6 bases sitting between them. DNA of the CDR3: TGCGCCAGCAGCTTGGCCAGGGACGAGCAGTACTTC. This sequence encodes CASSLARDEQYF.

The chain joins TRBV14 to TRBJ1-1, with D perhaps TRBD1 (6 bases). There are 13 residues in the CDR3. Looked up from germline, CDR1 is SGHDN and CDR2 is FVKESK. V shed 6 bases and J shed 3 bases, with 11 bases lying between them. The CDR3 DNA is TGTGCCAGCAGTAGGGACACAGACACTGAAGCTTTCTTT. Translation: CASSRDTDTEAFF.

J is TRBJ2-7 and V is TRBV18; TRBD1 aligns across 8 bases. Unmatched junction bases numbered 5, after V lost 1 base and J lost 6 bases. Looked up from germline, CDR1 is KGHSH and CDR2 is LQKENI. The CDR3 contains 14 residues. CDR3 sequence: CASSPRQGTGEQYF. The CDR3 DNA sequence: TGTGCCAGCTCACCACGACAGGGGACGGGCGAGCAGTACTTC.

This clone was seen more than once but under ten times. This rearrangement joins TRBV11-3 to TRBJ1-1; the D gene is possibly TRBD1 (5 bases). Trimming removed 1 base from V and 5 bases from J, with 14 bases in between. Germline V gene sequence: CDR1 SGHNT, CDR2 YENEEA. The CDR3 contains 15 residues. The CDR3 DNA reads TGTGCCAGCAGCTTAGGAGGCGCGGGGGGAACTGAAGCTTTCTTT. Its translation: CASSLGGAGGTEAFF.

The chain recombines TRBV5-1 with TRBJ2-1, with 9 bases that match TRBD2. V was pared by 4 bases and J by 4 bases, with 6 bases of the junction left unmatched. The CDR3 consists of 15 residues. The germline gives CDR1 SGHRS, CDR2 YFSETQ. CDR3 sequence: CASSPGLAPYNEQFF. The CDR3 DNA reads TGCGCCAGCAGCCCCGGACTAGCGCCATACAATGAGCAGTTCTTC.

The chain recombines TRBV7-6 with TRBJ2-7; D possibly corresponds to TRBD1 (5 bases). Trimming pared 5 bases from V and 6 bases from J, leaving 23 bases between. The CDR3 spans 16 residues. Germline V CDR1 and CDR2: SGHVS, FNYEAQ. CDR3 residues: CASSEKTAAILGEQYF. The CDR3 nucleotides read TGTGCCAGCAGCGAGAAGACAGCCGCGATTCTGGGCGAGCAGTACTTC.

This clone was seen just once. The genes are TRBV6-5 and TRBJ1-2, with D unresolved. Germline V gene sequence: CDR1 MNHEY, CDR2 SVGAGI. The V end was cut by 2 bases, the J end by 6 bases, with 10 bases between. There are 13 residues in the CDR3. The CDR3 region is CASSYAVLDGYTF. The CDR3 nucleotides are TGTGCCAGCAGTTACGCGGTACTGGATGGCTACACCTTC.

This chain joins TRBV6-5 and TRBJ1-3; no clear D. The germline gives CDR1 MNHEY, CDR2 SVGAGI. V lost 10 bases to trimming and J lost 0 bases, with 10 bases between them. This CDR3 comprises 13 residues. The CDR3 DNA follows: TGTGCCACTCTCGGGGACTCTGGAAACACCATATATTTT. Translated: CATLGDSGNTIYF.

This chain uses TRBV19 with TRBJ1-6, with D maybe TRBD1 (5 bases). This CDR3 comprises 13 residues. The germline V gene encodes CDR1 LNHDA and CDR2 SQIVND (reference sequence). The germline V and J ends were trimmed by 8 bases and 10 bases, with 15 bases remaining between them. The CDR3 is CASRGAGNSPLHF. The CDR3 region has the DNA TGTGCCAGTCGTGGGGCAGGTAACTCACCCCTCCACTTT.

This clone was seen only once. V gene TRBV6-1 combines with J gene TRBJ1-1; D unclear. This CDR3 has 13 residues. In germline, CDR1 is MNHNS, CDR2 SASEGT. V was clipped by 7 bases and J by 5 bases, with 14 bases between them. DNA of the CDR3: TGTGCCAGCAAGATGCAGGTTCGGACTGAAGCTTTCTTT. It yields the protein CASKMQVRTEAFF.

V gene TRBV28 combines with J gene TRBJ2-7; TRBD2 matches 8 bases. The V gene's germline CDR1 is MDHEN and CDR2 SYDVKM. The V segment lost 5 bases and the J segment 3 bases; nucleotides outside the gene matches: 3. The CDR3 runs to 13 residues. This chain's CDR3 is CASSGLAGYEQYF. CDR3 DNA: TGTGCCAGCAGTGGCCTAGCGGGCTACGAGCAGTACTTC.

V usage is TRBV5-4 and J usage is TRBJ1-2, with 7 bases aligning to TRBD1. V shed 5 bases and J 7 bases; nucleotides not matched to a gene: 17. The CDR3 loop spans 16 amino acids. Germline-derived CDR1 and CDR2 are SGHNT and YYREEE (reference sequence). The CDR3 coding sequence is TGTGCCAGCAGAACCGACCGACAGGGTTTGAATGGTGGCTACACCTTC. Protein: CASRTDRQGLNGGYTF. The full variable domain, its missing parts supplied by reference TRBV5-4 and TRBJ1-2, is ETGVTQSPTHLIKTRGQQVTLRCSSQSGHNTVSWYQQALGQGPQFIFQYYREEENGRGNFPPRFSGLQFPNYSSELNVNALELDDSALYLCASRTDRQGLNGGYTFGSGTRLTVV.

The chain couples TRBV13 to TRBJ2-3, with 7 positions matching TRBD1. The V segment lost 4 bases and the J segment 2 bases; nucleotides outside the gene matches: 6. The germline CDR1 and CDR2 sequences are PRHDT and FYEKMQ (reference sequence). CDR3 length equals 15 residues. DNA for the CDR3: TGTGCCAGCAGCTCGACAGGGAGTACCACAGATACGCAGTATTTT. It codes for CASSSTGSTTDTQYF.

This clone was found a few times. The chain combines TRBV7-9 with TRBJ2-2; 7 bases fit TRBD2. This CDR3 is 15 amino acids long. V shed 6 bases and J 4 bases; nucleotides not matched to a gene: 8. In germline, CDR1 is SEHNR, CDR2 FQNEAQ (reference sequence). CDR3 bases: TGTGCCAGCAGGAAGGCGGGCGGGAGCACCGGGGAGCTGTTTTTT. The encoded protein is CASRKAGGSTGELFF.

The chain carries TRBV7-2 and TRBJ2-7; D gene uncertain. Trimming cost V 4 bases and J 3 bases, with 16 bases left between them. The CDR3 runs to 15 residues. Germline V gene sequence: CDR1 SGHTA, CDR2 FQGNSA. This CDR3 reads CASSSPPTSYYEQYF. CDR3 in DNA: TGTGCCAGCAGCTCCCCCCCCACCAGTTACTACGAGCAGTACTTC.